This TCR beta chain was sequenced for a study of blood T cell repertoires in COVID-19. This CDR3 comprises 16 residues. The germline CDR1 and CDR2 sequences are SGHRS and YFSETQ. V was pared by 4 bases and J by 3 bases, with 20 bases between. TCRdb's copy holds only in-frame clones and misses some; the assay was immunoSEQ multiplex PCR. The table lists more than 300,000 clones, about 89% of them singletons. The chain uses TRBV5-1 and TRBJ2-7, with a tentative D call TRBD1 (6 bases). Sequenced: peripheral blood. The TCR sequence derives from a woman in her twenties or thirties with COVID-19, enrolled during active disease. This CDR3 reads CASSPRQENSNYEQYF. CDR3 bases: TGCGCCAGCAGCCCGCGACAGGAAAACTCTAACTACGAGCAGTACTTC. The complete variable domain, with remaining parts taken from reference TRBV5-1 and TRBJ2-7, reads KAGVTQTPRYLIKTRGQQVTLSCSPISGHRSVSWYQQTPGQGLQFLFEYFSETQRNKGNFPGRFSGRQFSNSRSEMNVSTLELGDSALYLCASSPRQENSNYEQYFGPGTRLTVT.